This TCR beta chain was captured in a study of beta chain features in type 1 diabetes. Study as a whole: Sorted cell examination encompassed about 110 million cells across all samples. Study outcomes and limitations: PCR might show a preference for shorter templates, equally across patients and controls.

In regard to this clone: What it recognizes is unknown. The same CDR3 also results from other DNA sequences found in this sample.

The V end lost 4 bases, the J end lost 2 bases, and 9 bases lay between the germline ends. This CDR3 spans 12 amino acids. Looked up from germline, CDR1 is GTSNPN and CDR2 is SVGIG (reference sequence). Every isolated RNA sample was fully reverse transcribed, so sequencing captured expressed TCRB transcripts. Produced via immunoSEQ multiplex PCR; TCRdb's table is partial and in-frame only. The sample shows about 40,000 clones, around 48% of them seen only once. The sample taken for sequencing was central memory CD4+ T cells from blood. The genes are TRBV30 and TRBJ2-7; D may be TRBD1 (6 bases). This receptor was taken from a young woman in good health. The DNA of the CDR3 is TGTGCCTGGAAACAGGGTACCTACGAGCAGTACTTC. As protein: CAWKQGTYEQYF.